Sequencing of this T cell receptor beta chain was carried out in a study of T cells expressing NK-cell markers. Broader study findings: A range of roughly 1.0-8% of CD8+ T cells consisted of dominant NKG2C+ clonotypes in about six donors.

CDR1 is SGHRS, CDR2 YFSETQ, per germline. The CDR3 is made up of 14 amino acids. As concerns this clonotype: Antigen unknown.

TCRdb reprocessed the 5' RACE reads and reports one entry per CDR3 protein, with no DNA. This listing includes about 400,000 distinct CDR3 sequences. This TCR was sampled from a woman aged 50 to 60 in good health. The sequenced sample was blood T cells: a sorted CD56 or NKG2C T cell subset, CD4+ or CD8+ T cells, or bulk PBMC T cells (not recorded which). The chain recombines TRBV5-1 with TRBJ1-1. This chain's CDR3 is CASSRGSVGTEAFF.